The rows below give T cell receptor beta chains drawn from one sample of a study of blood T cell repertoires in COVID-19. Method: immunoSEQ multiplex PCR; TCRdb's copy keeps in-frame clones and lacks some. This sample carries hundreds of thousands of clones, nearly 90% of them seen once, and the ten largest clones take roughly 2%. Sequenced sample: PBMCs or T cells enriched from blood (not recorded which). Receptor source: a young woman with acute COVID-19. Both conserved end residues are part of each CDR3. Fields, in order: clone size, CDR3 length, J gene, D gene, V gene, CDR3 DNA, CDR3 protein. A D gene is named only where the DNA matches it firmly. The listing skips clone size in some rows; elsewhere it reads once, few, many or a size class.

clone size: .
CDR3 length: 15
J gene: TRBJ2-5
D gene: .
V gene: TRBV18
CDR3 DNA: TGTGCCAGCTCACCCAATGGTGGCTCGGGAGAGACCCAGTACTTC
CDR3 protein: CASSPNGGSGETQYF

clone size: .
CDR3 length: 12
J gene: TRBJ1-2
D gene: .
V gene: TRBV24-1
CDR3 DNA: TGTGCCACCAGTGATGACAGCTATGGCTACACCTTC
CDR3 protein: CATSDDSYGYTF

clone size: once
CDR3 length: 13
J gene: TRBJ2-7
D gene: .
V gene: TRBV27
CDR3 DNA: TGTGCCAGCGCCTTGAAGAGCTCCTACGAGCAGTACTTC
CDR3 protein: CASALKSSYEQYF

clone size: .
CDR3 length: 15
J gene: TRBJ1-4
D gene: TRBD1
V gene: TRBV7-9
CDR3 DNA: TGTGCCAGCAGCAAGGGGACAGGGAGTGGTGAAAAACTGTTTTTT
CDR3 protein: CASSKGTGSGEKLFF

clone size: .
CDR3 length: 15
J gene: TRBJ2-1
D gene: TRBD1
V gene: TRBV28
CDR3 DNA: TGTGCCAGCAGTTTCACCGACCCAGGACAGGGATCGCAGTTCTTC
CDR3 protein: CASSFTDPGQGSQFF

clone size: once
CDR3 length: 14
J gene: TRBJ2-7
D gene: TRBD1
V gene: TRBV25-1
CDR3 DNA: TGTGCCACCTTCAGTGGTACAGGGGGAAGCGAGCAGTACTTC
CDR3 protein: CATFSGTGGSEQYF

clone size: .
CDR3 length: 14
J gene: TRBJ1-2
D gene: TRBD1
V gene: TRBV7-2
CDR3 DNA: TGTGCCAGCAGCGAACCAGGGGGCGCTTGGGGCTACACCTTC
CDR3 protein: CASSEPGGAWGYTF

clone size: .
CDR3 length: 16
J gene: TRBJ2-7
D gene: TRBD2
V gene: TRBV13
CDR3 DNA: TGTGCCAGCAGCTTCGCTACTAGCGGGATACCCTACGAGCAGTACTTC
CDR3 protein: CASSFATSGIPYEQYF

clone size: .
CDR3 length: 15
J gene: TRBJ2-1
D gene: .
V gene: TRBV5-8
CDR3 DNA: TGTGCCAGCAGCCCAGAAAGGTGGGGCCTCAATGAGCAGTTCTTC
CDR3 protein: CASSPERWGLNEQFF

clone size: .
CDR3 length: 16
J gene: TRBJ2-5
D gene: TRBD2
V gene: TRBV2
CDR3 DNA: TGTGCCAGCAGGCCATCCGGGACTAGCCATCAAGAGACCCAGTACTTC
CDR3 protein: CASRPSGTSHQETQYF

clone size: .
CDR3 length: 13
J gene: TRBJ1-1
D gene: TRBD1
V gene: TRBV3-1/TRBV3-2
CDR3 DNA: TGTGCCAGCAGCCAAGATCCGGGACAGGCCGCTTTCTTT
CDR3 protein: CASSQDPGQAAFF

clone size: .
CDR3 length: 16
J gene: TRBJ2-3
D gene: TRBD2
V gene: TRBV5-1
CDR3 DNA: TGCGCCAGCAGTCCCGGACTAGCGGGGAGCACAGATACGCAGTATTTT
CDR3 protein: CASSPGLAGSTDTQYF

clone size: .
CDR3 length: 17
J gene: TRBJ2-4
D gene: .
V gene: TRBV21-1
CDR3 DNA: TGTGCCAGCAGCATCTTACCAGACAGGGCTGGCAAAAACATTCAGTACTTC
CDR3 protein: CASSILPDRAGKNIQYF